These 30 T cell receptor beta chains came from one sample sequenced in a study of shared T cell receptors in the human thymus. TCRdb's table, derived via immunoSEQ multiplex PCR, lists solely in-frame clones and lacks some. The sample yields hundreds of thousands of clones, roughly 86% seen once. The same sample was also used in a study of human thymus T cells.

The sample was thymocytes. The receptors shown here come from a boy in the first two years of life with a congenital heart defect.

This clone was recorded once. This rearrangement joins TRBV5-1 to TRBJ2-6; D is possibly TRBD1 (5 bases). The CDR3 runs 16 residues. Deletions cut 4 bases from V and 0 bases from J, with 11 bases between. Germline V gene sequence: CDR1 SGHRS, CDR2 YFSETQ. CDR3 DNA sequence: TGCGCCAGCAGCGCGATGACAGCCTCTGGGGCCAACGTCCTGACTTTC. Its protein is CASSAMTASGANVLTF.

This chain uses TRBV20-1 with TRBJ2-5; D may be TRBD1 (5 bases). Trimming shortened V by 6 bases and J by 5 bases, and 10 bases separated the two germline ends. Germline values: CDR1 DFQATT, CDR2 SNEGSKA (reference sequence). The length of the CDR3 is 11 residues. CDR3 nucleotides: TGCAGTGCCAAACACAGGGAGACCCAGTACTTC. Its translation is CSAKHRETQYF.

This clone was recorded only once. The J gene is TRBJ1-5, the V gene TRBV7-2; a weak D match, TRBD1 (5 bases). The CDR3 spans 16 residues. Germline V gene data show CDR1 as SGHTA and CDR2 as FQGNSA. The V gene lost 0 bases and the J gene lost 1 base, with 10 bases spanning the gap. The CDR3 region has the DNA TGTGCCAGCAGCTTAGCAGGGGTGGAGAGCAATCAGCCCCAGCATTTT. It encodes CASSLAGVESNQPQHF.

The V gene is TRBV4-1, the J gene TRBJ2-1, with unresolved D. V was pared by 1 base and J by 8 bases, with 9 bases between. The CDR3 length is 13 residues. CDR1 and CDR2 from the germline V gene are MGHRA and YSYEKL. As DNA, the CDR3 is TGCGCCAGCAGCCAAGGTCTAATGTATGAGCAGTTCTTC. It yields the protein CASSQGLMYEQFF.

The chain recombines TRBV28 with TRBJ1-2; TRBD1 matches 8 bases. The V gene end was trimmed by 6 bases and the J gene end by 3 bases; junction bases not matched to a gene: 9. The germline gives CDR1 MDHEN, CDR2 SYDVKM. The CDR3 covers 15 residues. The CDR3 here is CASRPRQGLDYGYTF. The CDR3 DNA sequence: TGTGCCAGCAGGCCAAGACAGGGGTTGGACTATGGCTACACCTTC.

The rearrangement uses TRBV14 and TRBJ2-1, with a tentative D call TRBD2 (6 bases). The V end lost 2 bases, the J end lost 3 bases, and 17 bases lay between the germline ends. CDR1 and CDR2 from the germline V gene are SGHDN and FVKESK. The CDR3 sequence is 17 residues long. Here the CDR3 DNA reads TGTGCCAGCAGCCAACCCTCTAGCGCGCGACACTACAATGAGCAGTTCTTC. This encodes CASSQPSSARHYNEQFF.

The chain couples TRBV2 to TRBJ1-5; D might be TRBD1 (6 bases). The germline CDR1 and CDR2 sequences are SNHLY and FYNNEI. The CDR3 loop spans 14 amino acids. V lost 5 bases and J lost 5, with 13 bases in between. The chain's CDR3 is CASSKLGGYQPQHF. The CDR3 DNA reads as TGTGCCAGCAGTAAGTTAGGGGGTTATCAGCCCCAGCATTTT. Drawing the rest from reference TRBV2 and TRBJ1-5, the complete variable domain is EPEVTQTPSHQVTQMGQEVILRCVPISNHLYFYWYRQILGQKVEFLVSFYNNEISEKSEIFDDQFSVERPDGSNFTLKIRSTKLEDSAMYFCASSKLGGYQPQHFGDGTRLSIL.

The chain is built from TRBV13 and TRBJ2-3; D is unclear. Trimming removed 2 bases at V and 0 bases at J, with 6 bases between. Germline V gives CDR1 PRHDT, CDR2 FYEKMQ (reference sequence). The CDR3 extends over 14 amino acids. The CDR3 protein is CASSLRASTDTQYF. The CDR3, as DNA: TGTGCCAGCAGCTTAAGAGCTAGCACAGATACGCAGTATTTT. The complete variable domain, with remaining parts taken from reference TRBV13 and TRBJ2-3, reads AAGVIQSPRHLIKEKRETATLKCYPIPRHDTVYWYQQGPGQDPQFLISFYEKMQSDKGSIPDRFSAQQFSDYHSELNMSSLELGDSALYFCASSLRASTDTQYFGPGTRLTVL.

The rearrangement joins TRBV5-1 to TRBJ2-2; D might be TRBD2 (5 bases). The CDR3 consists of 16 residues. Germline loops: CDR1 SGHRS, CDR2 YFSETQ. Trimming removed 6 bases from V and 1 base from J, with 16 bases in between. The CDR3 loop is CASNGNYSENTGELFF. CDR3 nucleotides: TGCGCCAGCAACGGGAACTATTCAGAGAACACCGGGGAGCTGTTTTTT.

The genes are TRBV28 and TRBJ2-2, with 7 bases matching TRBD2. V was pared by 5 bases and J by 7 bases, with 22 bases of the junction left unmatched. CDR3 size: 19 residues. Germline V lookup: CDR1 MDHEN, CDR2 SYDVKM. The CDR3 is CASSPPLYSSGVGGGELFF. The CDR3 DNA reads TGTGCCAGCAGTCCCCCGCTATACTCCAGCGGGGTTGGAGGCGGGGAGCTGTTTTTT.

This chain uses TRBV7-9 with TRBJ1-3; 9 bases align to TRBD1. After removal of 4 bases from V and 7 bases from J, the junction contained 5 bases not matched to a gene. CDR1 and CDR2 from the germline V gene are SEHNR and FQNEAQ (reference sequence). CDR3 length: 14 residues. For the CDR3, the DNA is TGTGCCAGCAGCTCGACAGGGGGTAGGAACACCATATATTTT. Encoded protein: CASSSTGGRNTIYF.

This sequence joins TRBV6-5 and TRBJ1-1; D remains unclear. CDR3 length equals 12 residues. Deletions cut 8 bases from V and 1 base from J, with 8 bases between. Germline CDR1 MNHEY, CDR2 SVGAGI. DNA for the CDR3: TGTGCCAGCTCCGGGGAGAACACTGAAGCTTTCTTT. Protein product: CASSGENTEAFF.

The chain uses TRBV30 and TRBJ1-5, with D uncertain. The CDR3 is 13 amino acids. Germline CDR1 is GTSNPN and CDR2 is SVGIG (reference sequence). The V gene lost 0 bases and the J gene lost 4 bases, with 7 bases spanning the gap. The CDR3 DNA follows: TGTGCCTGGAGTGTACTGGAGAATCAGCCCCAGCATTTT. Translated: CAWSVLENQPQHF.

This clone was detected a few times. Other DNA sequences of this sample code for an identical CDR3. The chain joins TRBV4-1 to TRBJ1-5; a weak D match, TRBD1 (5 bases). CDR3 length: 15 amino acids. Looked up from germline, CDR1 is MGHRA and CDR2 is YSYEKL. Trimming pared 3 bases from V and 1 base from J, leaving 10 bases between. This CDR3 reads CASSQTDKSNQPQHF. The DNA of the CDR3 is TGCGCCAGCAGCCAGACGGACAAGAGCAATCAGCCCCAGCATTTT.

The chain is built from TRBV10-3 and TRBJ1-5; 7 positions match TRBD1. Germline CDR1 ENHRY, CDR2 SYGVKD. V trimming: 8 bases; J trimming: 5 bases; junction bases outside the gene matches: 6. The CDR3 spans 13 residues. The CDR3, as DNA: TGTGCCATCCAGGGGGGCGGAGATCAGCCCCAGCATTTT. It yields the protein CAIQGGGDQPQHF.

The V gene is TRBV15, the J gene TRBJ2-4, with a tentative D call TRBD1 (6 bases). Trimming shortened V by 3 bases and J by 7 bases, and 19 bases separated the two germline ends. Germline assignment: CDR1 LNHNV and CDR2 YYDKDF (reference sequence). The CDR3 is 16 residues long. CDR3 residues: CATSSNRVFSSNIQYF. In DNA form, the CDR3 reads TGTGCCACCAGCAGTAACAGGGTTTTCTCCTCGAACATTCAGTACTTC.

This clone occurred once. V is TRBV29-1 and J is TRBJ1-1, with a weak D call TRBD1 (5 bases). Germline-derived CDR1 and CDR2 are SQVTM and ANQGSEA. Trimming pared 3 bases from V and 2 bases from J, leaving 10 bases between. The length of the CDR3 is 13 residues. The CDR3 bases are TGCAGCGTTGATCCGCAGGGTAACACTGAAGCTTTCTTT. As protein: CSVDPQGNTEAFF.

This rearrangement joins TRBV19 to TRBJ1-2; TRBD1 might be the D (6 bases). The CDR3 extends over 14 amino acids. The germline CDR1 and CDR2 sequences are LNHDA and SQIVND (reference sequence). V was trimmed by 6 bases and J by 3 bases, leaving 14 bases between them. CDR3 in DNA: TGTGCCAGTAGGAGGGGGAGAAAATACTATGGCTACACCTTC. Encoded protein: CASRRGRKYYGYTF.

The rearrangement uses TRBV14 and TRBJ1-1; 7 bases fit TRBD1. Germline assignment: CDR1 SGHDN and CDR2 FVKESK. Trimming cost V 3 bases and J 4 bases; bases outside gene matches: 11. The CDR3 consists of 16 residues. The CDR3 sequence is CASSHIRGTVGTEAFF. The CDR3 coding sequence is TGTGCCAGCAGCCATATCAGGGGGACGGTTGGCACTGAAGCTTTCTTT.

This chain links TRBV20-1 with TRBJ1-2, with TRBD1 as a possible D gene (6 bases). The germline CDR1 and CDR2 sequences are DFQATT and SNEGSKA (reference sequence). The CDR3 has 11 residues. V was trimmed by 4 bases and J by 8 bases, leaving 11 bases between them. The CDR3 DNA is TGCAGTGCTAATACAGGGCGGGGCTACACCTTC. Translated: CSANTGRGYTF.

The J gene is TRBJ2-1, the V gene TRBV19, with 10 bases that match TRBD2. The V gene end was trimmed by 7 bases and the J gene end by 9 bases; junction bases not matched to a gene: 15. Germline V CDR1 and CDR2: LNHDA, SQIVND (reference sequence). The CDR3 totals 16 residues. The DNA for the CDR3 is TGTGCCAGTACCTTTAGCGGGAGGCCAAGATATGGTGAGCAGTTCTTC. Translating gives CASTFSGRPRYGEQFF.

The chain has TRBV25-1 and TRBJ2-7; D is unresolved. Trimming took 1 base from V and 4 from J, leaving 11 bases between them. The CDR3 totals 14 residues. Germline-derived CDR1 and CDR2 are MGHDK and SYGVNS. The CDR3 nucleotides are TGTGCCAGCAGTGAATCCCGAGAGCCATACGAGCAGTACTTC. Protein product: CASSESREPYEQYF.

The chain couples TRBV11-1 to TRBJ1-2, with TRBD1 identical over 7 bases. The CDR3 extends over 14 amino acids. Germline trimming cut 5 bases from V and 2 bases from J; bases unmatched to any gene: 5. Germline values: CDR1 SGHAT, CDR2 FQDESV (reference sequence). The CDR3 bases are TGTGCCAGCAGCCGACAGGGTGCAAACTATGGCTACACCTTC. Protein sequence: CASSRQGANYGYTF.

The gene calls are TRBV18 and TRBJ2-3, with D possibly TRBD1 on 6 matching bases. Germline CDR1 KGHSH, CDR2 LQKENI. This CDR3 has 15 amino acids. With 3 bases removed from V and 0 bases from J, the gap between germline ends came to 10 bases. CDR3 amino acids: CASSPTGPSTDTQYF. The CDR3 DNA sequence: TGTGCCAGCTCACCGACAGGACCAAGCACAGATACGCAGTATTTT.

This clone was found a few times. The CDR3 loop reads CSVDESVLAGLQETQYF. The CDR3 DNA reads as TGCAGCGTTGACGAGTCAGTCCTAGCGGGGTTACAAGAGACCCAGTACTTC. The genes are TRBV29-1 and TRBJ2-5, with 9 bases aligning to TRBD2. V was pared by 3 bases and J by 2 bases, with 13 bases of the junction left unmatched. The CDR3 covers 17 residues. Per germline, CDR1 SQVTM and CDR2 ANQGSEA. Supplemented by reference TRBV29-1 and TRBJ2-5, the full variable domain reads SAVISQKPSRDICQRGTSLTIQCQVDSQVTMMFWYRQQPGQSLTLIATANQGSEATYESGFVIDKFPISRPNLTFSTLTVSNMSPEDSSIYLCSVDESVLAGLQETQYFGPGTRLLVL.

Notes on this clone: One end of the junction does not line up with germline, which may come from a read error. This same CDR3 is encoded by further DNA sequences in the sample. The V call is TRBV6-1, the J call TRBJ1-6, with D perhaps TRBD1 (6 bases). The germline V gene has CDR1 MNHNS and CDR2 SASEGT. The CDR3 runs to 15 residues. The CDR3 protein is CASRKGGRDNSPLHF. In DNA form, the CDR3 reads TGTGCCAGCAGGAAAGGGGGTAGGGATAATTCCCCCCTCCACTTT.

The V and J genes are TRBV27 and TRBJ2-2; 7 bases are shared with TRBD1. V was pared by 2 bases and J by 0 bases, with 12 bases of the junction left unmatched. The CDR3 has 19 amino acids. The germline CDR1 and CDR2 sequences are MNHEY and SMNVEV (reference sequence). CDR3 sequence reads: CASSLTRQGPNSNTGELFF. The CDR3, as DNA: TGTGCCAGCAGTTTAACCCGACAGGGACCCAACTCGAACACCGGGGAGCTGTTTTTT.

The CDR3 DNA follows: TGCGCCAGCAGCCCAATACAGGGACAGGTCGCTTACAATGAGCAGTTCTTC. Protein: CASSPIQGQVAYNEQFF. The chain recombines TRBV5-1 with TRBJ2-1; 8 nucleotides line up with TRBD1. CDR3 length: 17 residues. CDR1 and CDR2 (germline): SGHRS, YFSETQ. V was clipped by 4 bases and J by 4 bases; unmatched bases: 13.

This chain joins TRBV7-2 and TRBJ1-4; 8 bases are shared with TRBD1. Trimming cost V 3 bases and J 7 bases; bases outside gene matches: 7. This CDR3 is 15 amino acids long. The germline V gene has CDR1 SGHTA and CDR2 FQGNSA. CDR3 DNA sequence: TGTGCCAGCAGCTTCCGGACAGGGTCGGTTGAAAAACTGTTTTTT. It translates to CASSFRTGSVEKLFF.

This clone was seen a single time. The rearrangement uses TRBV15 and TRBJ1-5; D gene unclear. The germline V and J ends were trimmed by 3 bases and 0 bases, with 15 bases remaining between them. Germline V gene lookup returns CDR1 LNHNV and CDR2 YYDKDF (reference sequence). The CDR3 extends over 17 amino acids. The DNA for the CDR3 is TGTGCCACCAGCAGTGGGGTGAGCGGTGATAGCAATCAGCCCCAGCATTTT. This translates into CATSSGVSGDSNQPQHF. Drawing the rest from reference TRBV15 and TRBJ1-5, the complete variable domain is DAMVIQNPRYQVTQFGKPVTLSCSQTLNHNVMYWYQQKSSQAPKLLFHYYDKDFNNEADTPDNFQSRRPNTSFCFLDIRSPGLGDTAMYLCATSSGVSGDSNQPQHFGDGTRLSIL.